This record covers a single TCR beta chain. The CDR3 runs 16 residues. The trim removed 2 bases at V and 4 bases at J, leaving 7 bases unmatched. CDR1 SGHRS and CDR2 YFSETQ come from the germline V gene. These data originate in a study of blood T cell repertoires in COVID-19. Background on the study: Samples came from the United States, Italy and Spain, spanning acute and convalescent COVID-19. T cells, B-cell-depleted T cells, or PBMCs supplied cDNA or gDNA.

Original processing notes: Amplification with reference gene primers provided the estimates of nucleated cell counts. The data were produced by immunoSEQ multiplex PCR, yet TCRdb's version contains in-frame clones alone and is incomplete. Clone size and V and J calls were adopted from that table, with D and trimming inferred from the DNA. The profile shows around 92,000 clones, about 86% of them singletons. This receptor was obtained from an older woman in a cohort sampled during active or convalescent COVID-19. The specimen sequenced was peripheral blood. V is TRBV5-1 and J is TRBJ2-1, with 9 bases identical to TRBD1. The CDR3 DNA is TGCGCCAGCAGCTTCGGACAGGGGCACTCTTACAATGAGCAGTTCTTC. This translates into CASSFGQGHSYNEQFF.